This entry concerns a single TCR beta chain. The entry originates in a study of T cell changes during pregnancy in multiple sclerosis. Trimming at V came to 5 bases and at J to 6 bases, leaving 13 bases not matched to a gene. CDR3 size: 18 residues. The germline gives CDR1 SGDLS, CDR2 YYNGEE. The assay was immunoSEQ multiplex PCR, and TCRdb's table has in-frame clones only and misses some. Here the sample spans approximately 88,000 clones, 94% being singletons. The sequence was obtained from a female donor with multiple sclerosis, enrolled in a pregnancy study. The chain has TRBV9 and TRBJ2-1, with TRBD2 identical over 14 bases. The input for sequencing was peripheral blood, taken in the third trimester of pregnancy. Here the CDR3 reads CASSDPGLAGAHGNEQFF. The CDR3 region has the DNA TGTGCCAGCAGTGATCCGGGACTAGCGGGAGCTCATGGCAATGAGCAGTTCTTC. Full variable domain (outside the CDR3, taken from reference TRBV9 and TRBJ2-1): DSGVTQTPKHLITATGQRVTLRCSPRSGDLSVYWYQQSLDQGLQFLIQYYNGEERAKGNILERFSAQQFPDLHSELNLSSLELGDSALYFCASSDPGLAGAHGNEQFFGPGTRLTVL.